This T cell receptor (beta chain) was observed in a study of cytomegalovirus exposure and HLA in healthy donors. Findings of the study overall: Most subjects had HLA-A and HLA-B alleles reportedly predicted accurately by TCR beta sequences. The study recorded about 150 TCR beta chains that were cytomegalovirus-associated. About 87% or about 30% of the time was how often most TCR beta V segments were productive, according to an earlier analysis. On later analysis, the bulk of CMV-associated TCR beta chains appeared to be HLA-restricted.

Worth noting for this clone: Antigen unknown.

Germline V gene lookup returns CDR1 LNHDA and CDR2 SQIVND (reference sequence). Trimming took 3 bases from V and 3 from J; bases not matched to a gene: 9. The length of the CDR3 is 17 residues. PCR involved 60 Vbeta and 13 Jbeta primers. Here immunoSEQ multiplex PCR was the method, and the copy in TCRdb shows in-frame clones only, minus some. The sample contains about 190,000 clones, around 82% of which appear only once. This sequence was found in a woman under 40 in good health and CMV-seropositive. The source material was PBMCs. The chain joins TRBV19 to TRBJ1-5; the match to TRBD1 covers 9 bases. Here the CDR3 reads CASSIHTGGLDNQPQHF. CDR3 nucleotide sequence: TGTGCCAGTAGTATCCACACAGGGGGCTTGGACAATCAGCCCCAGCATTTT.